A single sample gave rise to the 4 T cell receptor beta chains below, sequenced in a study of CD8 T cells in ankylosing spondylitis. TCRdb reanalysed the 5' RACE reads using MiXCR and keeps one entry per CDR3 protein. This table has under 300,000 distinct CDR3 sequences, around 7.8% appearing once. The sequenced material came from blood, either unsorted or a sorted T cell fraction (not recorded which). The receptors derive from a male donor with ankylosing spondylitis or in good health (not recorded which).

This clonotype was detected ten times or more. V is TRBV7-2 and J is TRBJ1-1; D is uncertain. V dropped 0 bases and J dropped 11 bases, with 10 bases sitting between them. CDR3 length: 12 residues. In germline, CDR1 is SGHTA, CDR2 FQGNSA. The CDR3 DNA reads TGTGCCAGCAGCTTAGCGCGCGTCACGGCTTTCTTT. Its protein is CASSLARVTAFF.

The chain employs TRBV5-6 and TRBJ2-7; D not resolved. Trimming cost V 0 bases and J 0 bases, with 7 bases left between them. Per germline, CDR1 SGHDT and CDR2 YYEEEE. The CDR3 is 14 residues long. The CDR3 spells CASSLGQNSYEQYF. The CDR3 DNA reads TGTGCCAGCAGCTTGGGGCAGAACTCCTACGAGCAGTACTTC.

This clonotype has ten or more counts. This chain uses TRBV10-3 with TRBJ2-5; D tentatively reads TRBD1 or TRBD2 (5 bases each). Germline-derived CDR1 and CDR2 are ENHRY and SYGVKD. This CDR3 region has 13 residues. V was clipped by 8 bases and J by 2 bases, with 12 bases between them. CDR3 amino acids: CAISGQRQETQYF. The CDR3 coding sequence is TGTGCCATCTCGGGGCAGCGACAAGAGACCCAGTACTTC.

The V and J genes are TRBV7-2 and TRBJ2-6; perhaps D is TRBD1 or TRBD2 (5 bases each). V shed 0 bases and J shed 0 bases, with 12 bases lying between them. The CDR3 spans 18 residues. Per the germline V gene, CDR1 is SGHTA and CDR2 is FQGNSA. The CDR3 sequence: CASSLAGAGLSGANVLTF. The DNA of the CDR3 is TGTGCCAGCAGCTTAGCAGGGGCGGGCCTCTCTGGGGCCAACGTCCTGACTTTC.